This T cell receptor (beta chain) stems from a study of blood T cells in healthy people across ages. Note on this clonotype: A read error is possible here, since a much larger clone lies one base away.

PCR was performed a second time for about 7 to 11 cycles using a sample-barcoded 5' primer and a J-beta primer mix. TCRdb processed the 5' RACE reads anew with MiXCR; each CDR3 protein has one entry. The data hold about 670,000 distinct CDR3 sequences, with around two fifths observed a single time. Germline CDR1 and CDR2: WSHSY and SAAADI. V dropped 6 bases and J dropped 3; count of bases not matched to a gene: 9. The CDR3 runs 15 residues. This receptor was taken from a man at least 80 years old in good health. Specimen: blood. The V and J genes are TRBV10-2 and TRBJ2-3; 7 nucleotides match TRBD2. CDR3 amino acids: CASRAGASGTDTQYF. The DNA of the CDR3 is TGCGCCAGCAGGGCCGGGGCTAGCGGAACAGATACGCAGTATTTT.